This entry concerns a single TCR beta chain. Its antigen is as yet unknown. CDR1 is MGHRA and CDR2 is YSYEKL in the germline V gene. There are 14 residues in the CDR3. V dropped 3 bases and J dropped 14 bases, with 19 bases sitting between them. This specimen belongs to a study of persistence of HIV-infected CD4 T cells. Whole-study context: The sample holds CD4+ T cells responsive to CMV or HIV-1 Gag.

The immunoSEQ assay was version 4, run in survey mode. The repertoire was sequenced with immunoSEQ multiplex PCR; TCRdb's copy has only in-frame clones and lacks some. This sample carries about 64,000 clones, 65% to 80% of them seen once, and the ten largest clones take over 1.5%. The study, taken as a whole, reports: Antigen-responding cells were enriched for degenerate expanded CDR3beta sequences.

An overlapping HIV-1 Gag peptide pool stimulated these cells at 0.85 to 1 ug/peptide/mL. Memory cells lacking CD40L and CD69 with high CD45RO were sorted. Donors had undetectable plasma HIV-1 RNA, under 50 copies/mL, for 4+ years. The material was CD4+ T cells sorted from PBMCs after 18-hour stimulation, obtained from a patient who received antiretroviral therapy. The source is an adult man with HIV who was CMV-seropositive. The V call is TRBV4-1, the J call TRBJ1-4; a possible D gene is TRBD1 (6 bases). DNA of the CDR3: TGCGCCAGCAGCCAGGAAAATGACAGGTCAAAGCTGTTTTTT. Encoded protein: CASSQENDRSKLFF.